This T cell receptor (beta chain) was identified in a study of identical twins. It was template switching that added a universal primer site, and there were unique molecular identifiers on the cDNA. TCRdb re-called the 5' RACE reads with MiXCR, one entry per CDR3 protein. The data contain approximately 410,000 distinct CDR3 sequences, around 18% of them singletons. Broader study findings: Carriage of fewer insertions was seen in abundant cord blood beta clonotypes, whereas memory repertoires showed none. The study found excess low generation probability among twin-shared out-of-frame alpha sequences.

CDR3 size: 16 residues. The V segment lost 4 bases and the J segment 0 bases; nucleotides outside the gene matches: 9. Germline V gives CDR1 MGHRA, CDR2 YSYEKL. The table lists this clonotype with many counts. The antigen is not known. This clonotype originated in a man aged 45-65 years in good health. The chain links TRBV4-1 to TRBJ2-7; 7 bases line up with TRBD2. The sample taken for sequencing was naive T cells sorted from blood. In DNA form, the CDR3 reads TGCGCCAGCAGCCCACTAGCCGGCGGGAGCTCCTACGAGCAGTACTTC. It yields the protein CASSPLAGGSSYEQYF.